The present entry profiles one T cell receptor (beta chain) with its context. The data derive from a study of blood T cell repertoires in COVID-19. Overall study context: T cells, B-cell-depleted T cells, or PBMCs supplied cDNA or gDNA.

Sequencing was performed with immunoSEQ multiplex PCR; in TCRdb, only in-frame clones are kept and a portion is missing. The sample carries hundreds of thousands of clones, about 88% recorded once. Germline V lookup: CDR1 SQVTM, CDR2 ANQGSEA. V lost 5 bases to trimming and J lost 6 bases; unmatched junction nucleotides: 7. The CDR3 runs 14 residues. This TCR came from a woman aged 60-75 years with COVID-19, enrolled during active disease. Sequences were obtained from peripheral blood. This rearrangement joins TRBV29-1 to TRBJ1-4; 9 positions agree with TRBD1. CDR3 nucleotide sequence: TGCAGCGTTAAAACAGGGGGCGGGTATGAAAAACTGTTTTTT. Protein: CSVKTGGGYEKLFF.